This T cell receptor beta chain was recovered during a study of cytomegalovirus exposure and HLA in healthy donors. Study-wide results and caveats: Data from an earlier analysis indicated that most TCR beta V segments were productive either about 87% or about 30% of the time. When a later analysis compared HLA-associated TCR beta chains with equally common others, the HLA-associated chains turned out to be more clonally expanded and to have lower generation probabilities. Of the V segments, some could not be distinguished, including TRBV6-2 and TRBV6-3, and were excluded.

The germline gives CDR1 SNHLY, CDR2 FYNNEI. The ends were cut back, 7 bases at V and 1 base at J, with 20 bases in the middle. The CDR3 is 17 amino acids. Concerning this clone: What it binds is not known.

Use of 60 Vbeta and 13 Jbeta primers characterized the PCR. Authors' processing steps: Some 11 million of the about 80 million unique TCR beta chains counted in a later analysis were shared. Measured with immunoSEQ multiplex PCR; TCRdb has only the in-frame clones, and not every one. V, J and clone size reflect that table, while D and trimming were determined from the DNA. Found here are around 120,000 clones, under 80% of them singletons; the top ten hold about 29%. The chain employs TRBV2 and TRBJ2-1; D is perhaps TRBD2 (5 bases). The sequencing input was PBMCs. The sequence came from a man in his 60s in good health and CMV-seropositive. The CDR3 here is CASKFGSSGYSYNEQFF. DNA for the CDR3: TGTGCCAGCAAGTTCGGATCCTCGGGGTATTCCTACAATGAGCAGTTCTTC.